These 12 T cell receptor beta chains share one sample of origin, sequenced in a study of blood T cell repertoires in COVID-19. Sequencing was performed with immunoSEQ multiplex PCR; in TCRdb, only in-frame clones are kept and a portion is missing. The sample gives around 100,000 clones, roughly 89% of which show up once; more than 4.5% is in the top ten. Specimen: peripheral blood. Every receptor here comes from a man in his fifties or sixties with COVID-19, enrolled during active disease.

The gene calls are TRBV30 and TRBJ1-2, with TRBD1 as a possible D gene (5 bases). This CDR3 spans 11 amino acids. Looked up from germline, CDR1 is GTSNPN and CDR2 is SVGIG (reference sequence). Trimming removed 2 bases from V and 7 bases from J, with 8 bases in between. The CDR3 sequence: CAWSSGVGYTF. The CDR3 DNA follows: TGTGCCTGGAGTTCGGGGGTTGGCTACACCTTC.

The chain recombines TRBV10-1 with TRBJ1-2; no definite D call. This CDR3 spans 13 amino acids. Germline values: CDR1 WNHNN, CDR2 SYGVQD (reference sequence). The V end was cut by 2 bases, the J end by 4 bases, with 8 bases between. The CDR3 loop reads CASSEAGTYGYTF. The CDR3 DNA follows: TGCGCCAGCAGTGAGGCAGGAACCTATGGCTACACCTTC.

The V and J genes are TRBV28 and TRBJ1-2, with 9 bases identical to TRBD1. This CDR3 is built from 13 residues. Germline V gene data show CDR1 as MDHEN and CDR2 as SYDVKM. Unmatched junction bases numbered 1, after V lost 5 bases and J lost 3 bases. The CDR3 coding sequence is TGTGCCAGCAGTCGGGACAGGGACTATGGCTACACCTTC. Protein sequence: CASSRDRDYGYTF.

The gene calls are TRBV5-1 and TRBJ2-7, with 10 bases identical to TRBD1. The CDR3 extends over 17 amino acids. Germline CDR1 SGHRS, CDR2 YFSETQ. Trimming cost V 1 base and J 4 bases; bases outside gene matches: 11. CDR3 in amino acids: CASSLRTGGSILYEQYF. The CDR3 nucleotides are TGCGCCAGCAGCTTGAGGACAGGGGGATCCATCTTATACGAGCAGTACTTC.

This clone was counted once. The rearrangement joins TRBV12-3 or TRBV12-4 to TRBJ1-1, with 9 nucleotides matching TRBD1. V shed 3 bases and J 8 bases; nucleotides not matched to a gene: 4. This CDR3 has 13 amino acids. The CDR3 protein is CASSFVGQGEAFF. The CDR3, as DNA: TGTGCCAGCAGTTTTGTCGGACAGGGGGAAGCTTTCTTT.

This chain connects TRBV11-2 to TRBJ2-7; 7 bases are shared with TRBD1. CDR3 length: 14 amino acids. CDR1 is SGHAT and CDR2 is FQNNGV in the germline V gene. The ends lost 5 bases at V and 5 bases at J; junction bases unmatched: 9. CDR3 bases: TGTGCCAGCAGCCCAAGGGTACAGGGGAACGAGCAGTACTTC. Translating it yields CASSPRVQGNEQYF.

The rearrangement uses TRBV21-1 and TRBJ2-5; the tabulated D call, TRBD1, remains unverified against the DNA. TRBV21-1 is a documented pseudogene. The CDR3 has 14 residues. For the CDR3, the DNA is TGTGCCAGCAGCAAAATAACAGCCCAAGAGACCCAGTACTTC. Encoded protein: CASSKITAQETQYF.

Concerning this clone itself: The DNA is left out, because the CDR3 cannot be placed on it with certainty; the CDR3 is given as TCRdb lists it. The chain combines TRBV29-1 with TRBJ1-2; whether TRBD1, the table's D call, matches the DNA was not checked. Germline CDR1 and CDR2: SQVTM and ANQGSEA. The CDR3 spans 10 residues, counting both ends. The CDR3 reads CSVGQGAVTF.

This clone was picked up a small number of times. This sequence joins TRBV2 and TRBJ2-1, with a tentative D call TRBD2 (6 bases). V was pared by 7 bases and J by 4 bases, with 14 bases between. CDR1 SNHLY and CDR2 FYNNEI come from the germline V gene. The CDR3 consists of 14 residues. CDR3 sequence reads: CASTTTGLYNEQFF. The CDR3 nucleotides read TGTGCCAGCACCACTACGGGACTTTACAATGAGCAGTTCTTC.

The chain is built from TRBV9 and TRBJ2-7, with 12 bases lining up with TRBD2. Looked up from germline, CDR1 is SGDLS and CDR2 is YYNGEE. After removal of 3 bases from V and 5 bases from J, the junction contained 3 bases not matched to a gene. The CDR3 totals 14 residues. The CDR3 is CASSEGTSGHEQYF. In DNA, the CDR3 is TGTGCCAGCAGCGAAGGGACTAGCGGGCACGAGCAGTACTTC.

The chain's CDR3 is CASSRGRSYEQYF. The DNA of the CDR3 is TGTGCCAGCAGCAGGGGGCGATCCTACGAGCAGTACTTC. The chain couples TRBV6-5 to TRBJ2-7; 8 nucleotides agree with TRBD1. This CDR3 has 13 residues. With V trimmed by 6 bases and J by 1 base, 2 bases remained unmatched. Germline loops: CDR1 MNHEY, CDR2 SVGAGI.

V usage is TRBV29-1 and J usage is TRBJ1-4, with D perhaps matching TRBD1 (5 bases). The CDR3 length is 16 residues. In germline, CDR1 is SQVTM, CDR2 ANQGSEA. Trimming cost V 2 bases and J 8 bases, with 21 bases left between them. The CDR3 loop reads CSVELRSRVKGEKLFF. DNA of the CDR3: TGCAGCGTTGAATTGAGGTCCAGGGTAAAGGGGGAAAAACTGTTTTTT.